The rows below give T cell receptor beta chains drawn from one sample of a study of blood T cell repertoires in COVID-19. Sequencing used immunoSEQ multiplex PCR; TCRdb keeps in-frame clones, though not all of them. Here the sample spans some 330,000 clones, under 85% being singletons. Specimen: PBMCs or T cells enriched from blood (not recorded which). Receptors were obtained from a woman aged 50 to 60 who had recovered from COVID-19. CDR3s include the opening cysteine and the closing phenylalanine or tryptophan. The D gene is left open where the match is weak. Part of the rows lack a size; the others show once, few, many or a class for expanded clones.

TRBJ2-1 TRBV11-2 - 17 - CASSLEARDSYYNEQFF
TRBJ2-1 TRBV5-1 - 13 TRBD2 CASRTSGRVEQFF
TRBJ1-2 TRBV5-1 - 15 - CASSPVGAGFYGYTF
TRBJ1-5 TRBV19 - 14 TRBD1 CASRRTGVGQPQHF
TRBJ1-1 TRBV5-8 - 13 - CASSPTRNTEAFF
TRBJ2-5 TRBV5-4 many 13 - CASSGERLGTQYF
TRBJ2-7 TRBV30 once 15 - CAWSVLGQGLYEQYF
TRBJ2-5 TRBV7-9 - 17 - CASSSSRNFLGPETQYF
TRBJ2-5 TRBV19 - 14 - CASSTTGSGGVAYF
TRBJ2-3 TRBV24-1 - 13 - CATSDGGSDTQYF
TRBJ1-2 TRBV6-2/TRBV6-3 - 13 - CASSLLRGYGYTF
TRBJ1-2 TRBV7-8 - 15 TRBD1 CASSLTTGSRYGYTF
TRBJ2-3 TRBV30 - 14 TRBD2 CATTGTSGTDTQYF
TRBJ1-3 TRBV30 - 15 - CAWRGEAYSGNTIYF
TRBJ1-1 TRBV19 - 13 - CASRTRHDTEAFF
TRBJ1-1 TRBV7-8 - 15 - CASSLEEPVWTEAFF
TRBJ2-2 TRBV19 - 16 TRBD1 CASSIFGTANTGELFF
TRBJ1-2 TRBV18 few 13 TRBD1 CASSPDRNYGYTF
TRBJ2-5 TRBV27 - 12 - CASSLPGETQYF
TRBJ2-3 TRBV11-2 few 16 TRBD1 CASSSYRDRGQQAQYF
TRBJ1-2 TRBV7-2 - 15 - CASRGTWEGLYGYTF
TRBJ1-1 TRBV18 - 17 - CASSPSRGGRMNTEAFF
TRBJ1-5 TRBV7-2 few 18 - CASSLAHGSGFRNQPQHF
TRBJ1-3 TRBV19 - 15 - CASSTTRGSGNTIYF
TRBJ2-1 TRBV4-3 - 16 TRBD1 CASSQERTGVLNEQFF
TRBJ1-3 TRBV5-6 - 14 TRBD1 CASSYRGVLNTIYF